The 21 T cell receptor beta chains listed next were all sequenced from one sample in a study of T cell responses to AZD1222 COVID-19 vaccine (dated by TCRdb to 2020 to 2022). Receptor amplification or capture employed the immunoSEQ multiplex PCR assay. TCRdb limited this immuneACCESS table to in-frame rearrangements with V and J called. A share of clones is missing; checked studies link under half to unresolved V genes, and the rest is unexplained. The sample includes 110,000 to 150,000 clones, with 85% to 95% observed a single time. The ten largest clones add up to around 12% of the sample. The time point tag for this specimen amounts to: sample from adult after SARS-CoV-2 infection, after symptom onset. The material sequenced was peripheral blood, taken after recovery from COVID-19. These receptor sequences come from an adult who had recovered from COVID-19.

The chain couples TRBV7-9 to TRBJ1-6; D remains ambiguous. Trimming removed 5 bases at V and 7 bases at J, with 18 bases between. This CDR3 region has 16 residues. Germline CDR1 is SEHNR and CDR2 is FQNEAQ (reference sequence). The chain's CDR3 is CASSEPRGRRNSPLHF. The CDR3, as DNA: TGTGCCAGCAGCGAACCCAGAGGGAGGCGAAATTCACCCCTCCACTTT.

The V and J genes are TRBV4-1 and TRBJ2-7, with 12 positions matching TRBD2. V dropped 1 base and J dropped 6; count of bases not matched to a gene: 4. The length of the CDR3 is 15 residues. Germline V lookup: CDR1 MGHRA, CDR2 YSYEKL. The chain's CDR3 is CASSQGLAGEGEQYF. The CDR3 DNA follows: TGCGCCAGCAGCCAAGGACTAGCGGGAGAAGGCGAGCAGTACTTC.

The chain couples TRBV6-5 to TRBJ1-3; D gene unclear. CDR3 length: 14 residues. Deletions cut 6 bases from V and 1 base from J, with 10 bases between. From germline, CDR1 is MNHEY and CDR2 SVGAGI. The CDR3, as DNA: TGTGCCAGCAGACAGACCCTTTCTGGAAACACCATATATTTT. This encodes CASRQTLSGNTIYF.

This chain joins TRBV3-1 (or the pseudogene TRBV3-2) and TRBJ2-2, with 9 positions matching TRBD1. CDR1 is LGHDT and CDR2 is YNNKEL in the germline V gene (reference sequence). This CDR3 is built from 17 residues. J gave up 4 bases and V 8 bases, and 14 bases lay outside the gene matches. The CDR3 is CASGDRAQFSFTGELFF. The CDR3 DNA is TGTGCCAGCGGGGACAGGGCCCAATTTTCTTTCACCGGGGAGCTGTTTTTT.

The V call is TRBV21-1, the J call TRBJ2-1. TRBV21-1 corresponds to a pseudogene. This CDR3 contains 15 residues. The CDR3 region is CASSNERRSRNEQFF. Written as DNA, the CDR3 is TGTGCCAGCAGCAATGAACGACGAAGTAGGAATGAGCAGTTCTTC.

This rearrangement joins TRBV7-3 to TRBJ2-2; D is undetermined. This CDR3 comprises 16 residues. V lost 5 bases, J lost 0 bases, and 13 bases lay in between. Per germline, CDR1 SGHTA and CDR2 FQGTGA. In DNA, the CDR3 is TGTGCCAGCAGCCCGTCGTGGGAACCGAACACCGGGGAGCTGTTTTTT. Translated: CASSPSWEPNTGELFF.

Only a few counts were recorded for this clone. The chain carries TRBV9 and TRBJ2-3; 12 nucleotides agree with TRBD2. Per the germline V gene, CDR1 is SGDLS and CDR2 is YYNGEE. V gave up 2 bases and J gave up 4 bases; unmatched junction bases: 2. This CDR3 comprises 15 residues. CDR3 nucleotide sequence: TGTGCCAGCAGCGTTCTAGCGGGAGGGGCAGATACGCAGTATTTT. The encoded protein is CASSVLAGGADTQYF.

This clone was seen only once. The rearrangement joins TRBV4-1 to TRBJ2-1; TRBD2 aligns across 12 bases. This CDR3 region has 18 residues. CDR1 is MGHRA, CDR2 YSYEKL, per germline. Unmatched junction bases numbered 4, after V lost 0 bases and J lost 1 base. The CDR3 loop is CASSQDGLAGRSYNEQFF. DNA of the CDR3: TGCGCCAGCAGCCAAGATGGACTAGCGGGACGGTCCTACAATGAGCAGTTCTTC.

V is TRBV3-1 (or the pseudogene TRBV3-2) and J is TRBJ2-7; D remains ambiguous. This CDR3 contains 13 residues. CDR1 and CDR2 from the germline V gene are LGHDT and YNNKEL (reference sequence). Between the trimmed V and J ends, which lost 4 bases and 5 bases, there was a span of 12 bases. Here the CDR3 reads CASSPRPANEQYF. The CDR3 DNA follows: TGTGCCAGCAGCCCTCGGCCCGCCAACGAGCAGTACTTC.

CDR3 DNA sequence: TGCGCCAGCACTGGACAGGGCCCGTACGAGCAGTACTTC. Residues: CASTGQGPYEQYF. The rearrangement uses TRBV5-1 and TRBJ2-7, with 8 bases identical to TRBD1. Looked up from germline, CDR1 is SGHRS and CDR2 is YFSETQ. V shed 6 bases, J shed 4 bases, and the junction held 6 bases outside the gene matches. The CDR3 spans 13 residues.

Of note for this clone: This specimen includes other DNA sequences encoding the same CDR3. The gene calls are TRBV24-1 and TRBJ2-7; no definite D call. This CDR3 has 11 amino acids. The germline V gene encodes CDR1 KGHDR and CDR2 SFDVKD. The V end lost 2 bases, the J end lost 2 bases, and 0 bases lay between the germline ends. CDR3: CATSDSYEQYF. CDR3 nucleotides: TGTGCCACCAGTGATTCCTACGAGCAGTACTTC.

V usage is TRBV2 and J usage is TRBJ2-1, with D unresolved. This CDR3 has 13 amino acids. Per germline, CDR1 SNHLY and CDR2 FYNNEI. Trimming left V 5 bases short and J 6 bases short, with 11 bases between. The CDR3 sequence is CASSPATGNEQFF. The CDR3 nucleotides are TGTGCCAGCAGTCCCGCCACGGGCAATGAGCAGTTCTTC.

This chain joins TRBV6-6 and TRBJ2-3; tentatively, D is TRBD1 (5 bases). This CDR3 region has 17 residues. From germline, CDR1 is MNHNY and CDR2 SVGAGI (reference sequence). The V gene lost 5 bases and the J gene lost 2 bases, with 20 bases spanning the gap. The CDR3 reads CASSLSPLSGHTDTQYF. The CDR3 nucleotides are TGTGCCAGCAGTCTCTCCCCGTTGTCTGGACACACAGATACGCAGTATTTT.

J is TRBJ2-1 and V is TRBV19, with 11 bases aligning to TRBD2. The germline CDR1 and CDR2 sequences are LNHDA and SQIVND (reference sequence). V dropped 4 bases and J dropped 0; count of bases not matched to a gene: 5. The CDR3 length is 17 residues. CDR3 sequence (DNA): TGTGCCAGTAGTACGAATCTAGCGGGAGGCTCCTACAATGAGCAGTTCTTC. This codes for CASSTNLAGGSYNEQFF.

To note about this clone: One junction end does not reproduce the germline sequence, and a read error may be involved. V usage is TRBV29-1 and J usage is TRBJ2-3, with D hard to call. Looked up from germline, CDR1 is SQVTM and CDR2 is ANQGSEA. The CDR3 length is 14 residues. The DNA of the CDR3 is TGCAGCTTTGAGTTAGGAGAGGTGATAGATACGCAGTATTTT. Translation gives CSFELGEVIDTQYF.

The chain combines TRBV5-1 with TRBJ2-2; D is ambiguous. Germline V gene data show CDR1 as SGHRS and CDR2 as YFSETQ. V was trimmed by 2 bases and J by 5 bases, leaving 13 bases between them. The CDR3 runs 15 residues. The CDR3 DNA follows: TGCGCCAGCAGCTTAGTGGGTGGCGGTACCGGGGAGCTGTTTTTT. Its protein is CASSLVGGGTGELFF.

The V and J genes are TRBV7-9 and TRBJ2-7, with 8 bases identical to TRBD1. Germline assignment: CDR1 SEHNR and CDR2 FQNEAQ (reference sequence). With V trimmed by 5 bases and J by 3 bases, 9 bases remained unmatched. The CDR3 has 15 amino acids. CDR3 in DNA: TGTGCCAGCAGCCCCTCTCGACAGGGGAGCTACGAGCAGTACTTC. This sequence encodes CASSPSRQGSYEQYF.

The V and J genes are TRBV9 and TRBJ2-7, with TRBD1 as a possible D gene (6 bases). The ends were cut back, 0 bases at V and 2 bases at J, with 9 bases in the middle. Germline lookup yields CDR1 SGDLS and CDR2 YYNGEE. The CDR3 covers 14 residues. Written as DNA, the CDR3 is TGTGCCAGCAGCGTAGAAGCAGGGGCCTACGAGCAGTACTTC. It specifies CASSVEAGAYEQYF. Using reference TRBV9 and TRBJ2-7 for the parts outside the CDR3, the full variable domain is DSGVTQTPKHLITATGQRVTLRCSPRSGDLSVYWYQQSLDQGLQFLIQYYNGEERAKGNILERFSAQQFPDLHSELNLSSLELGDSALYFCASSVEAGAYEQYFGPGTRLTVT.

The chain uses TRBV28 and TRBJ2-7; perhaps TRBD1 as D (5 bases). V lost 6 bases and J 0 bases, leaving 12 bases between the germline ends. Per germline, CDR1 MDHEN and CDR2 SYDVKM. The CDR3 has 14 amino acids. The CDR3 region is CASSSGQPSYEQYF. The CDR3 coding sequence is TGTGCCAGCAGCTCCGGACAACCCTCCTACGAGCAGTACTTC.

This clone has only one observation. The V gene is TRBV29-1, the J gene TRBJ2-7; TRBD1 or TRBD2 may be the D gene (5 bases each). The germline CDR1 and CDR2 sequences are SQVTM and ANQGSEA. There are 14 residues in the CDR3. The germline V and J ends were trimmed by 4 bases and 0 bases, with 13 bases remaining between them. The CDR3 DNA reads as TGCAGCGTTGCAGGGACGGTAAGCTCCTACGAGCAGTACTTC. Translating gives CSVAGTVSSYEQYF.

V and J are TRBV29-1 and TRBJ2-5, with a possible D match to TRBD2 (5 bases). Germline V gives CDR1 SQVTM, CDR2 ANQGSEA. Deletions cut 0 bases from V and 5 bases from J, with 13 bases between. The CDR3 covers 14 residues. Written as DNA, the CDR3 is TGCAGCGTTGAAGACACAGCTGGCGGGGAGACCCAGTACTTC. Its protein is CSVEDTAGGETQYF.